The 30 T cell receptor beta chains in this list originate from one sample, sequenced in a study of graft-versus-host responses after intestinal transplantation. Data came from immunoSEQ multiplex PCR; TCRdb stores just in-frame clones and leaves some out. The table includes 75,000 to 100,000 clones, over 75% detected once. Sample: PBMCs, taken 450 to 480 days after intestinal transplant. The origin of the receptors is a human patient who received an intestinal transplant, so some T cells may come from the graft donor.

V and J are TRBV7-9 and TRBJ1-2, with 12 bases aligning to TRBD1. J lost 5 bases, V lost 5 bases, and 12 bases had no gene match. The CDR3 has 17 residues. Per germline, CDR1 SEHNR and CDR2 FQNEAQ (reference sequence). The CDR3 nucleotides read TGTGCCAGCAGCCAAGACCGGGACAGGGGGCTCGGGTATGGCTACACCTTC. It specifies CASSQDRDRGLGYGYTF.

This sequence joins TRBV27 and TRBJ1-6, with D tentatively TRBD1 (6 bases). The germline gives CDR1 MNHEY, CDR2 SMNVEV (reference sequence). V was pared by 5 bases and J by 4 bases, with 18 bases between. The CDR3 spans 17 residues. The CDR3 DNA reads as TGTGCCAGCAGTCCAAGCCTCCCGACAGGTTATAATTCACCCCTCCACTTT. Protein product: CASSPSLPTGYNSPLHF.

The rearrangement uses TRBV2 and TRBJ2-3; D is perhaps TRBD1 (6 bases). This CDR3 is built from 16 residues. Germline CDR1 reads SNHLY; CDR2 reads FYNNEI. V lost 2 bases and J lost 0, with 12 bases in between. CDR3 bases: TGTGCCAGCAGTGAACTGACAGGCCGAAGCACAGATACGCAGTATTTT. It yields the protein CASSELTGRSTDTQYF.

The genes are TRBV5-1 and TRBJ1-5; D is unclear. The CDR3 consists of 16 residues. Trimming removed 4 bases at V and 4 bases at J, with 18 bases between. Germline loops: CDR1 SGHRS, CDR2 YFSETQ. The CDR3 is CASSPDSNSQNQPQHF. In DNA form, the CDR3 reads TGCGCCAGCAGCCCAGACTCGAACTCCCAAAATCAGCCCCAGCATTTT.

The chain carries TRBV6-1 and TRBJ2-5; D unresolved. Germline V lookup: CDR1 MNHNS, CDR2 SASEGT. The CDR3 is 14 residues long. V dropped 5 bases and J dropped 1 base, with 11 bases sitting between them. In DNA, the CDR3 is TGTGCCAGCAGTCAGACATATTTCCAAGAGACCCAGTACTTC. Encoded protein: CASSQTYFQETQYF.

The rearrangement links TRBV7-8 to TRBJ2-5; possibly TRBD1 or TRBD2 for D (5 bases each). This CDR3 comprises 14 residues. Per the germline V gene, CDR1 is SGHVS and CDR2 is FQNEAQ. V shed 5 bases and J shed 5 bases, with 15 bases lying between them. The CDR3 DNA reads TGTGCCAGCAGCGCCGGGACCCTTTATGAGACCCAGTACTTC. It translates to CASSAGTLYETQYF.

The chain couples TRBV15 to TRBJ2-2, with D maybe TRBD1 (5 bases). Deletions cut 1 base from V and 5 bases from J, with 8 bases between. The CDR3 loop spans 14 amino acids. Germline CDR1 and CDR2: LNHNV and YYDKDF (reference sequence). DNA for the CDR3: TGTGCCACCAGCAGAGGCAGGGTAACCGGGGAGCTGTTTTTT. It yields the protein CATSRGRVTGELFF.

In this sample, this clone turned up once. The J gene is TRBJ1-1, the V gene TRBV7-8; maybe TRBD1 (6 bases). The CDR3 has 14 residues. V lost 1 base to trimming and J lost 8 bases, with 14 bases between them. CDR1 and CDR2 (germline): SGHVS, FQNEAQ. CDR3 DNA: TGTGCCAGCAGCTTAGTCGATGGCGGGGGCGAAGCTTTCTTT. Its protein is CASSLVDGGGEAFF.

This chain uses TRBV7-9 with TRBJ2-7; 9 bases fit TRBD1. The CDR3 consists of 14 residues. CDR1 SEHNR and CDR2 FQNEAQ come from the germline V gene (reference sequence). V lost 5 bases, J lost 5 bases, and 7 bases stayed unmatched. CDR3 protein: CASSKNRQGDEQYF. CDR3 DNA sequence: TGTGCCAGCAGCAAAAACAGACAGGGGGACGAGCAGTACTTC.

The CDR3 sequence is CASSDSPGATDTQYF. CDR3 coding DNA: TGTGCCAGCAGTGACTCACCGGGGGCCACAGATACGCAGTATTTT. V gene TRBV6-4 combines with J gene TRBJ2-3; D possibly matches TRBD1 or TRBD2 (6 bases each). Between the trimmed V and J ends, which lost 0 bases and 2 bases, there was a span of 9 bases. Germline V gene sequence: CDR1 MRHNA, CDR2 SNTAGT. The CDR3 length is 15 residues.

In DNA form, the CDR3 reads TGTGCCATCAGTGACTCCCCGCCGACCGGCTACACCTTC. Translation: CAISDSPPTGYTF. The V call is TRBV10-3, the J call TRBJ1-2; D call uncertain. The germline V and J ends were trimmed by 3 bases and 8 bases, with 13 bases remaining between them. There are 13 residues in the CDR3. Germline CDR1 reads ENHRY; CDR2 reads SYGVKD.

The genes are TRBV6-1 and TRBJ2-7, with D tentatively TRBD1 (5 bases). The germline V gene encodes CDR1 MNHNS and CDR2 SASEGT. This CDR3 comprises 14 residues. Trimming left V 6 bases short and J 2 bases short, with 14 bases between. The CDR3 loop reads CASSSTPGPYEQYF. In nucleotides, the CDR3 is TGTGCCAGCAGCAGTACACCAGGGCCCTACGAGCAGTACTTC.

As concerns this clone: In the same sample, other DNA sequences code for this CDR3. This sequence joins TRBV6-4 and TRBJ2-3, with 7 bases aligning to TRBD1. The length of the CDR3 is 14 residues. Trimming took 3 bases from V and 4 from J; bases not matched to a gene: 4. Germline V gene lookup returns CDR1 MRHNA and CDR2 SNTAGT. CDR3 DNA: TGTGCCAGCAGTGATGGTCAGGGGGCAGATACGCAGTATTTT. Its translation: CASSDGQGADTQYF.

This clone showed up just a few times. The rearrangement joins TRBV2 to TRBJ2-7; a possible D gene is TRBD1 (5 bases). Germline V gene data show CDR1 as SNHLY and CDR2 as FYNNEI. The CDR3 is 10 amino acids. The V gene lost 8 bases and the J gene lost 4 bases, with 6 bases spanning the gap. The CDR3 sequence is CASQGYEQYF. CDR3 nucleotides: TGTGCCAGCCAGGGATACGAGCAGTACTTC. The complete variable domain, with remaining parts taken from reference TRBV2 and TRBJ2-7, reads EPEVTQTPSHQVTQMGQEVILRCVPISNHLYFYWYRQILGQKVEFLVSFYNNEISEKSEIFDDQFSVERPDGSNFTLKIRSTKLEDSAMYFCASQGYEQYFGPGTRLTVT.

The chain recombines TRBV7-2 with TRBJ2-7; TRBD1 agrees at 8 bases. Germline loops: CDR1 SGHTA, CDR2 FQGNSA. The CDR3 loop spans 14 amino acids. V was clipped by 5 bases and J by 12 bases; unmatched bases: 15. DNA for the CDR3: TGTGCCAGCAGCCACGGGGACAGGCTAGTGAGTGGGTACTTC. This codes for CASSHGDRLVSGYF.

The V call is TRBV5-1, the J call TRBJ1-1; a weak D match, TRBD1 (5 bases). In germline, CDR1 is SGHRS, CDR2 YFSETQ. The CDR3 has 15 amino acids. Trimming took 7 bases from V and 5 from J, leaving 21 bases between them. CDR3 sequence reads: CASLSSPGSWTEAFF. The CDR3 region has the DNA TGCGCCAGCTTGTCGTCCCCAGGGTCCTGGACTGAAGCTTTCTTT.

The gene calls are TRBV11-2 and TRBJ2-5; possible D gene TRBD2, 5 bases. This CDR3 is built from 14 residues. Trimming cost V 5 bases and J 3 bases, with 13 bases left between them. CDR1 SGHAT and CDR2 FQNNGV come from the germline V gene. CDR3 sequence (DNA): TGTGCCAGCAGCAAATATACTAGGGAAGAGACCCAGTACTTC. Amino acid sequence: CASSKYTREETQYF. The whole variable domain, remainder taken from reference TRBV11-2 and TRBJ2-5, is EAGVAQSPRYKIIEKRQSVAFWCNPISGHATLYWYQQILGQGPKLLIQFQNNGVVDDSQLPKDRFSAERLKGVDSTLKIQPAKLEDSAVYLCASSKYTREETQYFGPGTRLLVL.

This sequence joins TRBV7-8 and TRBJ2-7; no reliable D call. V was trimmed by 3 bases and J by 6 bases, leaving 12 bases between them. CDR1 is SGHVS, CDR2 FQNEAQ, per germline. The CDR3 covers 13 residues. The DNA of the CDR3 is TGTGCCAGCAGCTTGGCCAAGTTGGGCGAGCAGTACTTC. It encodes CASSLAKLGEQYF.

The rearrangement joins TRBV5-4 to TRBJ1-2; 8 positions match TRBD1. The CDR3 runs to 15 residues. The germline V gene encodes CDR1 SGHNT and CDR2 YYREEE (reference sequence). J was trimmed by 4 bases and V by 3 bases; bases with no gene match: 8. In DNA form, the CDR3 reads TGTGCCAGCAGCTCGGACGACAGGGGAGGCTATGGCTACACCTTC. It codes for CASSSDDRGGYGYTF.

The genes are TRBV2 and TRBJ1-5; D remains unclear. The CDR3 consists of 12 residues. Trimming took 7 bases from V and 7 from J, leaving 11 bases between them. Per germline, CDR1 SNHLY and CDR2 FYNNEI. The CDR3 nucleotides are TGTGCCAGCACTCGAGAGGGACAGCCCCAGCATTTT. It encodes CASTREGQPQHF.

This chain connects TRBV13 to TRBJ1-5; 9 positions match TRBD1. J was trimmed by 7 bases and V by 0 bases; bases with no gene match: 1. The CDR3 totals 14 residues. Looked up from germline, CDR1 is PRHDT and CDR2 is FYEKMQ (reference sequence). In DNA, the CDR3 is TGTGCCAGCAGCTTAGGGGGACAGGGACAGCCCCAGCATTTT. Protein: CASSLGGQGQPQHF.

The chain carries TRBV11-2 and TRBJ1-2, with D maybe TRBD1 (5 bases). V lost 7 bases, J lost 5 bases, and 8 bases lay in between. Germline V CDR1 and CDR2: SGHAT, FQNNGV. The CDR3 has 11 residues. The CDR3 is CASNGGYGYTF. The CDR3 DNA reads TGTGCCAGCAATGGGGGTTATGGCTACACCTTC.

This clone was seen only once. The rearrangement joins TRBV5-4 to TRBJ1-2, with D tentatively TRBD1 (6 bases). The CDR3 contains 16 residues. CDR1 is SGHNT, CDR2 YYREEE, per germline (reference sequence). V shed 0 bases and J shed 3 bases, with 15 bases lying between them. The DNA of the CDR3 is TGTGCCAGCAGCTTGGATGACCGACAGGCCTACTATGGCTACACCTTC. As protein: CASSLDDRQAYYGYTF.

The chain couples TRBV2 to TRBJ2-5, with D possibly TRBD1 on 5 matching bases. Trimming took 1 base from V and 5 from J, leaving 14 bases between them. The CDR3 consists of 15 residues. Germline lookup yields CDR1 SNHLY and CDR2 FYNNEI. CDR3 in DNA: TGTGCCAGCAGTGAAGGTGGGGCAGGTCCCGAGACCCAGTACTTC. Amino acids: CASSEGGAGPETQYF.

This rearrangement joins TRBV19 to TRBJ2-7; D remains ambiguous. V was shortened by 5 bases and J by 2 bases, with 10 bases between the two germline ends. CDR1 and CDR2 from the germline V gene are LNHDA and SQIVND (reference sequence). CDR3 length: 13 residues. The DNA of the CDR3 is TGTGCCAGTAGTTTCTCCCCGACCTACGAGCAGTACTTC. Protein sequence: CASSFSPTYEQYF.

The CDR3 here is CASSSTDTQYF. In DNA form, the CDR3 reads TGTGCCAGCAGCTCCACAGATACGCAGTATTTT. The chain couples TRBV28 to TRBJ2-3; D ambiguous. The CDR3 spans 11 residues. The V end lost 6 bases, the J end lost 2 bases, and 3 bases lay between the germline ends. Germline V CDR1 and CDR2: MDHEN, SYDVKM. Supplemented by reference TRBV28 and TRBJ2-3, the full variable domain reads DVKVTQSSRYLVKRTGEKVFLECVQDMDHENMFWYRQDPGLGLRLIYFSYDVKMKEKGDIPEGYSVSREKKERFSLILESASTNQTSMYLCASSSTDTQYFGPGTRLTVL.

The chain is built from TRBV7-9 and TRBJ2-7; D gene uncertain. The V and J ends lost 1 base and 1 base respectively, with 11 bases between them. Per germline, CDR1 SEHNR and CDR2 FQNEAQ (reference sequence). The CDR3 runs to 15 residues. CDR3 region: CASSLGSGRSYEQYF. The DNA of the CDR3 is TGTGCCAGCAGCTTAGGATCTGGAAGGTCCTACGAGCAGTACTTC.

V usage is TRBV27 and J usage is TRBJ1-6; no clear D. CDR3 length: 15 residues. Trimming removed 6 bases at V and 0 bases at J, with 9 bases between. Germline CDR1 reads MNHEY; CDR2 reads SMNVEV (reference sequence). The DNA for the CDR3 is TGTGCCAGCAGACCGGGGAGCTCCTATAATTCACCCCTCCACTTT. It translates to CASRPGSSYNSPLHF.

V usage is TRBV6-9 and J usage is TRBJ1-3; D may be TRBD1 (6 bases). The length of the CDR3 is 14 residues. The germline V and J ends were trimmed by 7 bases and 4 bases, with 14 bases remaining between them. Germline CDR1 reads MNHGY; CDR2 reads SVAAGI. This chain's CDR3 is CASTRLGAGNTIYF. Here the CDR3 DNA reads TGTGCCAGCACCCGATTGGGGGCGGGAAACACCATATATTTT.

The chain recombines TRBV18 with TRBJ1-5, with 7 bases that match TRBD1. Unmatched junction bases numbered 10, after V lost 10 bases and J lost 7 bases. In germline, CDR1 is KGHSH, CDR2 LQKENI. CDR3 length equals 13 residues. Written as DNA, the CDR3 is TGTGCCACAGCCCAGGACAGGACGCAGCCCCAGCATTTT. Residues: CATAQDRTQPQHF. Using reference TRBV18 and TRBJ1-5 for the parts outside the CDR3, the full variable domain is NAGVMQNPRHLVRRRGQEARLRCSPMKGHSHVYWYRQLPEEGLKFMVYLQKENIIDESGMPKERFSAEFPKEGPSILRIQQVVRGDSAAYFCATAQDRTQPQHFGDGTRLSIL.